These 28 T cell receptor beta chains originate from one sample sequenced in a study of shared T cell receptors in the human thymus. Clones were read by immunoSEQ multiplex PCR, and TCRdb kept only the in-frame ones, dropping some. The table has hundreds of thousands of clones, 70% to 90% seen once; the top ten hold roughly 0.01%. These data are also associated with another study on human thymus T cells.

Sequenced: thymocytes. The receptors here all came from a girl in the first two years of life with a congenital heart defect.

The sample holds one count of this clone. The chain recombines TRBV15 with TRBJ2-3; 7 bases match TRBD2. The ends lost 0 bases at V and 1 base at J; junction bases unmatched: 7. The CDR3 loop spans 17 amino acids. Germline-derived CDR1 and CDR2 are LNHNV and YYDKDF (reference sequence). CDR3 DNA sequence: TGTGCCACCAGCAGAGATTCGGCTAGCGGACGCACAGATACGCAGTATTTT. Translated: CATSRDSASGRTDTQYF. Variable domain in full (rest from reference TRBV15 and TRBJ2-3): DAMVIQNPRYQVTQFGKPVTLSCSQTLNHNVMYWYQQKSSQAPKLLFHYYDKDFNNEADTPDNFQSRRPNTSFCFLDIRSPGLGDTAMYLCATSRDSASGRTDTQYFGPGTRLTVL.

The DNA of the CDR3 is TGTGCCAGCAGATTTACTTCGCTGTCTAGCACAGATACGCAGTATTTT. This translates into CASRFTSLSSTDTQYF. This chain connects TRBV28 to TRBJ2-3, with D uncertain. The CDR3 covers 16 residues. Between the trimmed V and J ends, which lost 6 bases and 0 bases, there was a span of 16 bases. Germline V CDR1 and CDR2: MDHEN, SYDVKM. The whole variable domain, filled in from reference TRBV28 and TRBJ2-3, reads DVKVTQSSRYLVKRTGEKVFLECVQDMDHENMFWYRQDPGLGLRLIYFSYDVKMKEKGDIPEGYSVSREKKERFSLILESASTNQTSMYLCASRFTSLSSTDTQYFGPGTRLTVL.

Worth noting for this clone: A junction end diverges from the germline sequence, so it may reflect a read error. CDR3 protein: CASCDPIYYEQYF. In DNA, the CDR3 is TGTGCCAGCTGTGATCCCATCTACTACGAGCAGTACTTC. V usage is TRBV2 and J usage is TRBJ2-7; D gene uncertain. Germline V gene sequence: CDR1 SNHLY, CDR2 FYNNEI. This CDR3 has 13 amino acids.

The rearrangement links TRBV14 to TRBJ2-2, with 7 bases that match TRBD1. The V and J ends lost 4 bases and 7 bases, in that order; junction bases with no gene match: 15. The CDR3 loop spans 17 amino acids. Germline loops: CDR1 SGHDN, CDR2 FVKESK. In DNA, the CDR3 is TGTGCCAGCAGCCGGTTTGTCGAAGGGGGCTTTGGCGGGGAGCTGTTTTTT. Translation gives CASSRFVEGGFGGELFF.

For this clone: The identical CDR3 is also encoded by other nucleotide sequences in the sample. The chain has TRBV10-2 and TRBJ2-1; 7 nucleotides line up with TRBD1. The CDR3 has 15 amino acids. The germline gives CDR1 WSHSY, CDR2 SAAADI. J gave up 4 bases and V 4 bases, and 7 bases lay outside the gene matches. The CDR3 protein is CASSVGDSLYNEQFF. The CDR3 DNA reads as TGCGCCAGCAGTGTGGGGGACAGCCTTTACAATGAGCAGTTCTTC.

The V call is TRBV4-1, the J call TRBJ1-2, with D perhaps matching TRBD1 (6 bases). V was clipped by 1 base and J by 4 bases, with 13 bases between them. The CDR3 has 15 amino acids. Germline-derived CDR1 and CDR2 are MGHRA and YSYEKL. The CDR3 loop reads CASSQASTGFYGYTF. In nucleotides, the CDR3 is TGCGCCAGCAGCCAAGCCTCGACAGGCTTCTATGGCTACACCTTC.

V and J are TRBV5-1 and TRBJ2-3; TRBD1 matches at 10 bases. The CDR3 length is 16 residues. With V trimmed by 4 bases and J by 2 bases, 7 bases remained unmatched. Looked up from germline, CDR1 is SGHRS and CDR2 is YFSETQ. The CDR3 spells CASSPDRGLNTDTQYF. CDR3 coding DNA: TGCGCCAGCAGCCCTGACAGGGGGCTCAACACAGATACGCAGTATTTT.

The rearrangement joins TRBV13 to TRBJ1-2; 7 bases fit TRBD1. Germline V gene data show CDR1 as PRHDT and CDR2 as FYEKMQ (reference sequence). Germline trimming cut 5 bases from V and 5 bases from J; bases unmatched to any gene: 5. The CDR3 has 13 amino acids. CDR3 sequence: CASSQDREYGYTF. CDR3 DNA sequence: TGTGCCAGCAGCCAAGACAGGGAGTATGGCTACACCTTC.

This chain joins TRBV19 and TRBJ1-2, with 7 bases fitting TRBD1. The trim removed 6 bases at V and 7 bases at J, leaving 17 bases unmatched. Germline loops: CDR1 LNHDA, CDR2 SQIVND (reference sequence). The CDR3 covers 16 residues. CDR3 amino acids: CASSIRAIQGISGYTF. CDR3 nucleotide sequence: TGTGCCAGTAGCATACGGGCGATACAGGGGATAAGTGGCTACACCTTC.

This chain joins TRBV28 and TRBJ2-1; possibly TRBD2 for D (7 bases). With 6 bases removed from V and 3 bases from J, the gap between germline ends came to 18 bases. This CDR3 spans 16 amino acids. Germline CDR1 reads MDHEN; CDR2 reads SYDVKM. This chain's CDR3 is CASSLGGAGHYNEQFF. DNA for the CDR3: TGTGCCAGCAGCCTGGGGGGGGCAGGGCACTACAATGAGCAGTTCTTC.

This chain joins TRBV7-6 and TRBJ2-5; 11 bases match TRBD1. CDR1 is SGHVS and CDR2 is FNYEAQ in the germline V gene. The CDR3 length is 15 residues. With V trimmed by 4 bases and J by 5 bases, 6 bases remained unmatched. The CDR3 DNA follows: TGTGCCAGCAGCTCACGGACAGGGGGCTTCGAGACCCAGTACTTC. Translating gives CASSSRTGGFETQYF.

The J gene is TRBJ1-5, the V gene TRBV19; D gene uncertain. Looked up from germline, CDR1 is LNHDA and CDR2 is SQIVND (reference sequence). CDR3 length equals 16 residues. V was clipped by 3 bases and J by 2 bases, with 14 bases between them. In DNA form, the CDR3 reads TGTGCCAGTAGTATCAGGCCCCATGGCGGCAATCAGCCCCAGCATTTT. Protein product: CASSIRPHGGNQPQHF.

This clone was picked up a small number of times. This chain connects TRBV10-3 to TRBJ2-3, with 8 bases fitting TRBD2. The CDR3 contains 16 residues. The trim removed 4 bases at V and 4 bases at J, leaving 10 bases unmatched. Germline V lookup: CDR1 ENHRY, CDR2 SYGVKD. The chain's CDR3 is CAISGYRGGRSDTQYF. The CDR3 region has the DNA TGTGCCATCAGTGGGTATCGGGGGGGGCGTTCAGATACGCAGTATTTT.

The chain uses TRBV2 and TRBJ2-1; 8 bases map to TRBD2. The length of the CDR3 is 15 residues. Trimming cost V 8 bases and J 6 bases; bases outside gene matches: 12. In germline, CDR1 is SNHLY, CDR2 FYNNEI. Written as DNA, the CDR3 is TGTGCCAGCTGCAAGGGACTAGAAGGACCCAATGAGCAGTTCTTC. Translating gives CASCKGLEGPNEQFF.

V usage is TRBV9 and J usage is TRBJ1-2, with 7 bases fitting TRBD1. The J segment lost 4 bases and the V segment lost 2 bases, leaving 2 bases of the junction unmatched. Germline V gives CDR1 SGDLS, CDR2 YYNGEE. This CDR3 is 13 amino acids long. This CDR3 is CASSVRQGYGYTF. In nucleotides, the CDR3 is TGTGCCAGCAGCGTCAGACAGGGCTATGGCTACACCTTC.

The chain carries TRBV9 and TRBJ1-2; the D is unclear. Germline-derived CDR1 and CDR2 are SGDLS and YYNGEE. The CDR3 is made up of 13 amino acids. Trimming stripped 2 bases from V and 8 bases from J, with 13 bases between. As DNA, the CDR3 is TGTGCCAGCAGCGTGGACCGGGAGCTGGGCTACACCTTC. It is translated as CASSVDRELGYTF. Looking up the rest from reference TRBV9 and TRBJ1-2 gives the full variable domain: DSGVTQTPKHLITATGQRVTLRCSPRSGDLSVYWYQQSLDQGLQFLIQYYNGEERAKGNILERFSAQQFPDLHSELNLSSLELGDSALYFCASSVDRELGYTFGSGTRLTVV.

V gene TRBV7-2 combines with J gene TRBJ2-7; 9 bases match TRBD1. From germline, CDR1 is SGHTA and CDR2 FQGNSA. With V trimmed by 5 bases and J by 4 bases, 12 bases remained unmatched. This CDR3 spans 16 amino acids. The CDR3 spells CASSPGGTGYSYEQYF. The CDR3 region has the DNA TGTGCCAGCAGCCCTGGCGGGACAGGGTATTCTTACGAGCAGTACTTC.

V gene TRBV2 combines with J gene TRBJ2-5; 7 bases fit TRBD1. The ends lost 6 bases at V and 5 bases at J; junction bases unmatched: 6. Germline CDR1 and CDR2: SNHLY and FYNNEI. The length of the CDR3 is 13 residues. CDR3 sequence: CASRVQGYETQYF. The CDR3 DNA follows: TGTGCCAGCAGAGTACAGGGGTACGAGACCCAGTACTTC.

The chain is built from TRBV5-1 and TRBJ1-2; unclear D gene. In germline, CDR1 is SGHRS, CDR2 YFSETQ. This CDR3 contains 14 residues. V lost 0 bases and J lost 3, with 9 bases in between. The chain's CDR3 is CASSLGPNHYGYTF. CDR3 bases: TGCGCCAGCAGCTTGGGTCCAAATCACTATGGCTACACCTTC.

The chain is built from TRBV7-9 and TRBJ1-1; a weak D match, TRBD1 (5 bases). Germline V gene data show CDR1 as SEHNR and CDR2 as FQNEAQ (reference sequence). The CDR3 contains 12 residues. V dropped 1 base and J dropped 7 bases, with 7 bases sitting between them. Here the CDR3 DNA reads TGTGCCAGCAGCTTAGTTGGACATGAAGCTTTCTTT. Protein: CASSLVGHEAFF.

The rearrangement joins TRBV2 to TRBJ1-5; D perhaps matches TRBD1 (5 bases). The ends were cut back, 4 bases at V and 6 bases at J, with 22 bases in the middle. The CDR3 covers 17 residues. Germline assignment: CDR1 SNHLY and CDR2 FYNNEI. This CDR3 is CASSVKGQGALGQPQHF. In DNA, the CDR3 is TGTGCCAGCAGTGTGAAGGGGCAGGGCGCCCTCGGTCAGCCCCAGCATTTT. The variable domain in full, with the rest retrieved from reference TRBV2 and TRBJ1-5, is EPEVTQTPSHQVTQMGQEVILRCVPISNHLYFYWYRQILGQKVEFLVSFYNNEISEKSEIFDDQFSVERPDGSNFTLKIRSTKLEDSAMYFCASSVKGQGALGQPQHFGDGTRLSIL.

The chain carries TRBV14 and TRBJ1-2; D is unresolved. Germline-derived CDR1 and CDR2 are SGHDN and FVKESK. V was trimmed by 2 bases and J by 2 bases, leaving 15 bases between them. This CDR3 contains 16 residues. DNA of the CDR3: TGTGCCAGCAGCCAAAGATACGAGGGCCCAAACTATGGCTACACCTTC. This translates into CASSQRYEGPNYGYTF.

The rearrangement uses TRBV13 and TRBJ1-2; tentative D call: TRBD1 (5 bases). This CDR3 contains 14 residues. The germline V gene has CDR1 PRHDT and CDR2 FYEKMQ (reference sequence). Trimming cost V 4 bases and J 7 bases, with 16 bases left between them. Written as DNA, the CDR3 is TGTGCCAGCAGCTCCCTGGGAGGGGCAAGTGGCTACACCTTC. Translation: CASSSLGGASGYTF.

J is TRBJ2-5 and V is TRBV9; 9 positions match TRBD2. TRBJ2-7 matches the DNA end more closely, so the J call is doubtful. CDR1 is SGDLS, CDR2 YYNGEE, per germline. The CDR3 totals 15 residues. The CDR3 DNA reads as TGTGCCAGCAGCGTAGAGGAGCGGGGGGAATACGAGCAGTACTTC. The encoded protein is CASSVEERGEYEQYF.

The V call is TRBV6-1, the J call TRBJ1-2; 11 bases align to TRBD1. Germline V gene data show CDR1 as MNHNS and CDR2 as SASEGT. The CDR3 totals 14 residues. The V gene end was trimmed by 3 bases and the J gene end by 6 bases; junction bases not matched to a gene: 3. The CDR3 sequence: CASSEGTGGDGYTF. Here the CDR3 DNA reads TGTGCCAGCAGTGAGGGGACAGGGGGGGATGGCTACACCTTC.

The rearrangement uses TRBV5-1 and TRBJ2-7; tentative D call: TRBD1 (6 bases). CDR3 length equals 14 residues. The V gene's germline CDR1 is SGHRS and CDR2 YFSETQ. Trimming stripped 4 bases from V and 2 bases from J, with 13 bases between. CDR3 protein: CASSVRDMAYEQYF. For the CDR3, the DNA is TGCGCCAGCAGCGTCCGGGACATGGCCTACGAGCAGTACTTC.

This clone appeared a single time. The chain couples TRBV4-3 to TRBJ2-7; 8 positions agree with TRBD1. There are 17 residues in the CDR3. V was clipped by 0 bases and J by 6 bases; unmatched bases: 13. Germline CDR1 reads LGHNA; CDR2 reads YSLEER. DNA of the CDR3: TGCGCCAGCAGCCAAGATAGGTTCTGGAACAGGGGGTGCGAGCAGTACTTC. This translates into CASSQDRFWNRGCEQYF.

V usage is TRBV9 and J usage is TRBJ2-5; TRBD2 matches 14 bases. The V and J ends lost 3 bases and 2 bases, in that order; junction bases with no gene match: 0. The germline gives CDR1 SGDLS, CDR2 YYNGEE. This CDR3 spans 15 amino acids. The CDR3 here is CASSGTSGGQETQYF. CDR3 sequence (DNA): TGTGCCAGCAGCGGGACTAGCGGGGGGCAAGAGACCCAGTACTTC. Complete variable domain (other parts from reference TRBV9 and TRBJ2-5): DSGVTQTPKHLITATGQRVTLRCSPRSGDLSVYWYQQSLDQGLQFLIQYYNGEERAKGNILERFSAQQFPDLHSELNLSSLELGDSALYFCASSGTSGGQETQYFGPGTRLLVL.